The next 2 T cell receptor beta chains were all read from a single sample in a study of shared T cell receptors in the human thymus. TCRdb's copy holds only in-frame clones and misses some; the assay was immunoSEQ multiplex PCR. The data contain 450,000 to 650,000 clones, around 78% of them singletons. The same sample was also used in a study of human thymus T cells.

The sequenced material came from thymocytes. These receptors originate from a boy in the first two years of life with a congenital heart defect.

The J gene is TRBJ2-7, the V gene TRBV11-2; tentatively, D is TRBD2 (6 bases). V was trimmed by 2 bases and J by 6 bases, leaving 20 bases between them. Germline V gene sequence: CDR1 SGHAT, CDR2 FQNNGV. This CDR3 comprises 16 residues. DNA for the CDR3: TGTGCCAGCAGCTTATTGGGGGGAGGCACCCCTGGCGAGCAGTACTTC. This encodes CASSLLGGGTPGEQYF. The variable domain in full, with the rest retrieved from reference TRBV11-2 and TRBJ2-7, is EAGVAQSPRYKIIEKRQSVAFWCNPISGHATLYWYQQILGQGPKLLIQFQNNGVVDDSQLPKDRFSAERLKGVDSTLKIQPAKLEDSAVYLCASSLLGGGTPGEQYFGPGTRLTVT.

This sequence joins TRBV7-8 and TRBJ2-1; 8 bases map to TRBD2. Germline V gene sequence: CDR1 SGHVS, CDR2 FQNEAQ. The CDR3 totals 16 residues. The V segment lost 0 bases and the J segment 7 bases; nucleotides outside the gene matches: 8. CDR3 DNA: TGTGCCAGCAGCTTAGCGCCGACTAGCGAAGTGAATGAGCAGTTCTTC. Translation gives CASSLAPTSEVNEQFF.